The T cell receptor (beta chain) under discussion was sequenced for a study of beta chain features in type 1 diabetes. This clone has more than one count but fewer than ten. Losses at the gene ends were 3 bases for V and 1 base for J; bases not matched to a gene: 5. This CDR3 spans 15 amino acids. Germline values: CDR1 SEHNR, CDR2 FQNEAQ (reference sequence). The whole isolated RNA underwent reverse transcription, so sequencing captured expressed TCRB transcripts. Sequencing used immunoSEQ multiplex PCR; TCRdb keeps in-frame clones, though not all of them. Among 140,000 to 150,000 clones listed, about 51% were seen once.

This TCR was recovered from a man younger than 35 in good health. Sample: Tregs from blood. V and J are TRBV7-9 and TRBJ2-5; the match to TRBD2 covers 7 bases. This chain's CDR3 is CASSFGLGTQETQYF. CDR3 nucleotides: TGTGCCAGCAGCTTCGGACTAGGGACCCAAGAGACCCAGTACTTC.